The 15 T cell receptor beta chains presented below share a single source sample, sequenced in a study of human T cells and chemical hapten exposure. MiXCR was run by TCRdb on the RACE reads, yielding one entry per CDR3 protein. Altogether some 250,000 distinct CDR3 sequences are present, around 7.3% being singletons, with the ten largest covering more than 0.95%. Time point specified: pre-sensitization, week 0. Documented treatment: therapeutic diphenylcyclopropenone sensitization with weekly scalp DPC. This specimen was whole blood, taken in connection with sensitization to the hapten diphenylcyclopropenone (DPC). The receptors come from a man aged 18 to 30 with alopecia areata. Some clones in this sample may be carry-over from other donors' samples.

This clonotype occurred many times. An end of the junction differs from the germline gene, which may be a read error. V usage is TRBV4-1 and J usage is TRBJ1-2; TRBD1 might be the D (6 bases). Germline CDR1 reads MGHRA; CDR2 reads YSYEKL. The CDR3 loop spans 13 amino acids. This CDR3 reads CASSQDVLGGTTF. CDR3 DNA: TGCGCCAGCAGCCAAGATGTACTAGGGGGGACCACTTTC.

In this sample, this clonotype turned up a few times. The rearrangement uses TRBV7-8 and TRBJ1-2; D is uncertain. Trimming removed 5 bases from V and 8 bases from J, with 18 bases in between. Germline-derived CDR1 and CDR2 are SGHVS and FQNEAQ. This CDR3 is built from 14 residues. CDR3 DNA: TGTGCCAGCAGCAGCATTACTGGCGAAGGGGGCTACACCTTC. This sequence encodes CASSSITGEGGYTF.

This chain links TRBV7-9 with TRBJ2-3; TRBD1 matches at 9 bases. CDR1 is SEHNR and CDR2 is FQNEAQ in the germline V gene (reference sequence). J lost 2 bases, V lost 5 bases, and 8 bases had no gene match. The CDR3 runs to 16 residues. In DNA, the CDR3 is TGTGCCAGCAGCCGCGAACAGGGGGCCAACACAGATACGCAGTATTTT. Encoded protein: CASSREQGANTDTQYF.

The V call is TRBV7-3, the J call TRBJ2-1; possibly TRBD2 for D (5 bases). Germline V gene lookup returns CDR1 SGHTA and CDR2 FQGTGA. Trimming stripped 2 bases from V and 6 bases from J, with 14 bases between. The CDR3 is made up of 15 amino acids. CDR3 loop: CASSLAGYYRNEQFF. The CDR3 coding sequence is TGTGCCAGCAGCTTAGCGGGCTACTACCGCAATGAGCAGTTCTTC.

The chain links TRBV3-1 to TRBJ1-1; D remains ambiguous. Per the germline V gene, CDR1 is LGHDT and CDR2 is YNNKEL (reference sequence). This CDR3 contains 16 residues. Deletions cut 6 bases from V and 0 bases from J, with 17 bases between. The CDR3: CASRQRTGDMNTEAFF. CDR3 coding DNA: TGTGCCAGCAGGCAGCGGACGGGCGACATGAACACTGAAGCTTTCTTT. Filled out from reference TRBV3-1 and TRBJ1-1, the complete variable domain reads DTAVSQTPKYLVTQMGNDKSIKCEQNLGHDTMYWYKQDSKKFLKIMFSYNNKELIINETVPNRFSPKSPDKAHLNLHINSLELGDSAVYFCASRQRTGDMNTEAFFGQGTRLTVV.

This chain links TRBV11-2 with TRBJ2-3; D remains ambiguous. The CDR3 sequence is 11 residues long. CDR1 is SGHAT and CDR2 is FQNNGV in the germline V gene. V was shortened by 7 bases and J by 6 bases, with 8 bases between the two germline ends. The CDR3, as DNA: TGTGCCAGCACCGGGCGGGATACGCAGTATTTT. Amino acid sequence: CASTGRDTQYF.

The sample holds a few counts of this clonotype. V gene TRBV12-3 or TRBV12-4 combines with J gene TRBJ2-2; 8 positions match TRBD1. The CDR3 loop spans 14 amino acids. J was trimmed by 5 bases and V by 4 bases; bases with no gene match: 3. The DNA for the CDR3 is TGTGCCAGCAGTTCGAACAGGGGGACCGGGGAGCTGTTTTTT. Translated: CASSSNRGTGELFF.

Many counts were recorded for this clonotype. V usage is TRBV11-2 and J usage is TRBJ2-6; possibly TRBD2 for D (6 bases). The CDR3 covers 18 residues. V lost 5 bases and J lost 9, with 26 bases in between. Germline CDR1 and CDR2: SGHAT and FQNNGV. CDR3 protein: CASSPIKGARRGYNVLTF. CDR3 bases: TGTGCCAGCAGCCCGATAAAGGGCGCCAGGAGGGGTTACAACGTCCTGACTTTC.

CDR3 DNA: TGTGCCAGCAGCTTAAGGGTAGAAGATACGCAGTATTTT. This gives the protein CASSLRVEDTQYF. This chain joins TRBV7-3 and TRBJ2-3; no clear D. The CDR3 is made up of 13 amino acids. CDR1 and CDR2 from the germline V gene are SGHTA and FQGTGA. The germline V and J ends were trimmed by 1 base and 5 bases, with 7 bases remaining between them.

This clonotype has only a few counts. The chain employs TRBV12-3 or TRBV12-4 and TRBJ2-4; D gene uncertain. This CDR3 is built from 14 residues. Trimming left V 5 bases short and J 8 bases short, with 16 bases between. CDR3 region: CASSPEYLRDIQYF. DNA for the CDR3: TGTGCCAGCAGTCCCGAATACCTCCGGGACATTCAGTACTTC.

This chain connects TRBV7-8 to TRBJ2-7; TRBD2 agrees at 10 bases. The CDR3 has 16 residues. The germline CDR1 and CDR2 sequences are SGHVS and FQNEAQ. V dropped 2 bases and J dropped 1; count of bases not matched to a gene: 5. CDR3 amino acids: CASSLFPSGRSYEQYV. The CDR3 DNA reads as TGTGCCAGCAGCTTATTCCCTAGCGGGAGATCCTACGAGCAGTACGTC.

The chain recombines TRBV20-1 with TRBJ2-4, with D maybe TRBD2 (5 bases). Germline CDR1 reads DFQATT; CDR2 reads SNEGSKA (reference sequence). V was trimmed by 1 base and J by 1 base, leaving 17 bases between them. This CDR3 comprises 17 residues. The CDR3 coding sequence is TGCAGTGCTAGAGTAGGCCGACTACCTAAGGCCAAAAACATTCAGTACTTC. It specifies CSARVGRLPKAKNIQYF.

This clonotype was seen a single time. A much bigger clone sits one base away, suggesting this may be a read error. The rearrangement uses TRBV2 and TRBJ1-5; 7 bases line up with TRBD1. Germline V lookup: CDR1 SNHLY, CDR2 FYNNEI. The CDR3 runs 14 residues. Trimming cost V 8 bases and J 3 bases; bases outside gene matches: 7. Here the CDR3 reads CASGGGGLNQPQHF. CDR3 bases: TGTGCCAGCGGAGGGGGCGGACTCAATCAGCCCCAGCATTTT.

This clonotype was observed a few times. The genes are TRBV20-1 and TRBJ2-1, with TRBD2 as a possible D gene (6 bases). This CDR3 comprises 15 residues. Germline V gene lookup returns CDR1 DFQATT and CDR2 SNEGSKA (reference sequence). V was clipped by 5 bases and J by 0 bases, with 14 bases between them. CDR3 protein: CSAPTGEDSYNEQFF. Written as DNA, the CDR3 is TGCAGTGCTCCCACTGGGGAGGACTCCTACAATGAGCAGTTCTTC.

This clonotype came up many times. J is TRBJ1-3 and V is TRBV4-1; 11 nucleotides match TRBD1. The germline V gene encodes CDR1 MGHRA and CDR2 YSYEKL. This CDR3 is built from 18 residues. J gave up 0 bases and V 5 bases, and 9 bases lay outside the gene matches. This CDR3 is CASSAGTGGVSSGNTIYF. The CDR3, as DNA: TGCGCCAGCAGCGCCGGGACAGGGGGTGTTAGCTCTGGAAACACCATATATTTT.